This TCR beta chain was observed in a study of CXCR3-negative and CXCR3-positive naive CD8 T cells. The method, 5' RACE with UMI labels, was used to prepare the TRB cDNA libraries. TCRdb re-called the 5' RACE reads; every CDR3 protein appears as one record, without DNA. The sample table sets out tens of thousands of distinct CDR3 sequences. CDR1 PRHDT and CDR2 FYEKMQ come from the germline V gene (reference sequence). This CDR3 contains 16 residues. The clonotype comes from a human donor in good health. Some clones in this sample may be carry-over from other donors' samples. The gene calls are TRBV13 and TRBJ2-7; there is no DNA to check the TCRdb D call of TRBD1. The material sequenced was naive CXCR3- CD8+ T cells from blood. Indicated subset: CD45RO-CCR7+CD27+CD95- naive CD8+ T cells lacking CXCR3 (TNR3-). The CDR3 spells CASSPTGTGGSYEQYF.